Given below is one TCR beta chain in context. The antigen remains unidentified. One end of the junction fails to match germline, which may point to a read error. One entry per CDR3 protein results from TCRdb running MiXCR on the 5' RACE reads. Among 400,000 to 450,000 distinct CDR3 sequences listed, about 20% were seen once. The sample is drawn from a study of T-cell memory formation after mild COVID-19. Findings of the study overall: Memory sampled before infection contained some responding clones, suggesting cross-reactive memory joined.

The CDR3 sequence is 9 residues long. Germline values: CDR1 DFQATT, CDR2 SNEGSKA (reference sequence). The TCR originated in a man aged 18 to 35 who had mild COVID-19 (a few samples of this study predate the infection). Cell type and time point are not known. J is TRBJ1-4 and V is TRBV20-1; D unclear. The sequenced sample consisted of PBMCs or a T cell subset sorted from them (not recorded which). The CDR3 nucleotides are TGCAGCGTAACGAACCCGAGCCTCTTT. This gives the protein CSVTNPSLF.